Listed here are 20 T cell receptor beta chains from one sample, sequenced in a study of cytomegalovirus exposure and HLA in healthy donors. Assay used: immunoSEQ multiplex PCR; TCRdb lists only in-frame clones, some missing. The profile shows tens of thousands of clones, approximately 93% of them singletons. Sequenced: PBMCs. The receptors were gathered from a woman aged 30 to 39 in good health and CMV-seronegative.

The rearrangement uses TRBV6-5 and TRBJ1-1; possible D gene TRBD1, 6 bases. V was trimmed by 5 bases and J by 1 base, leaving 14 bases between them. CDR1 and CDR2 from the germline V gene are MNHEY and SVGAGI. This CDR3 is 15 amino acids long. CDR3 region: CASSGWDTENTEAFF. CDR3 DNA sequence: TGTGCCAGCAGTGGTTGGGACACTGAGAACACTGAAGCTTTCTTT.

This clone was detected only once. The chain has TRBV5-1 and TRBJ1-1, with D possibly TRBD1 on 6 matching bases. The CDR3 contains 15 residues. From germline, CDR1 is SGHRS and CDR2 YFSETQ. Trimming removed 4 bases from V and 5 bases from J, with 18 bases in between. The CDR3: CASSPLQGSGTEAFF. CDR3 bases: TGCGCCAGCAGCCCGTTACAGGGATCAGGGACTGAAGCTTTCTTT.

V and J are TRBV28 and TRBJ2-7; 11 nucleotides agree with TRBD1. After removal of 2 bases from V and 3 bases from J, the junction contained 0 bases not matched to a gene. Per the germline V gene, CDR1 is MDHEN and CDR2 is SYDVKM. The CDR3 runs to 14 residues. The CDR3 protein is CASSLGTGGYEQYF. The CDR3 DNA sequence: TGTGCCAGCAGTTTAGGGACAGGGGGCTACGAGCAGTACTTC.

The chain couples TRBV6-5 to TRBJ1-4; 8 nucleotides match TRBD1. The ends lost 4 bases at V and 7 bases at J; junction bases unmatched: 2. The CDR3 loop spans 13 amino acids. CDR1 is MNHEY, CDR2 SVGAGI, per germline. In nucleotides, the CDR3 is TGTGCCAGCAGTTGGCAGGGGGCTGAAAAACTGTTTTTT. This codes for CASSWQGAEKLFF.

The chain joins TRBV7-3 to TRBJ1-4; D is undetermined. CDR1 SGHTA and CDR2 FQGTGA come from the germline V gene. Trimming pared 3 bases from V and 6 bases from J, leaving 20 bases between. The CDR3 is made up of 17 amino acids. The CDR3 region is CASSFSWALWSDEKLFF. Written as DNA, the CDR3 is TGTGCCAGCAGCTTTTCCTGGGCCCTTTGGTCGGATGAAAAACTGTTTTTT.

This chain joins TRBV7-9 and TRBJ2-3; possible D gene TRBD1, 6 bases. The CDR3 runs to 14 residues. CDR1 is SEHNR, CDR2 FQNEAQ, per germline (reference sequence). The V and J ends lost 11 bases and 2 bases respectively, with 17 bases between them. The CDR3 sequence: CALQRGHNTDTQYF. The CDR3 DNA reads TGTGCCCTCCAGAGGGGACATAACACAGATACGCAGTATTTT. Supplemented by reference TRBV7-9 and TRBJ2-3, the full variable domain reads DTGVSQNPRHKITKRGQNVTFRCDPISEHNRLYWYRQTLGQGPEFLTYFQNEAQLEKSRLLSDRFSAERPKGSFSTLEIQRTEQGDSAMYLCALQRGHNTDTQYFGPGTRLTVL.

This chain joins TRBV14 and TRBJ2-1; 7 nucleotides match TRBD1. The CDR3 has 14 amino acids. CDR1 SGHDN and CDR2 FVKESK come from the germline V gene. The V segment lost 0 bases and the J segment 13 bases; nucleotides outside the gene matches: 9. CDR3 in amino acids: CASSQEVQGVGQFF. DNA of the CDR3: TGTGCCAGCAGCCAAGAAGTTCAGGGGGTTGGCCAGTTCTTC.

The gene calls are TRBV7-2 and TRBJ1-5; D may be TRBD1 (5 bases). CDR3 length equals 16 residues. CDR1 and CDR2 (germline): SGHTA, FQGNSA. Trimming left V 7 bases short and J 5 bases short, with 21 bases between. The CDR3: CASTRGVGGRDQPQHF. For the CDR3, the DNA is TGTGCCAGCACCCGGGGCGTCGGGGGTAGGGATCAGCCCCAGCATTTT.

A single count supports this clone. The V gene is TRBV20-1, the J gene TRBJ1-3; no definite D call. CDR1 is DFQATT and CDR2 is SNEGSKA in the germline V gene (reference sequence). The CDR3 covers 11 residues. With 5 bases removed from V and 2 bases from J, the gap between germline ends came to 4 bases. CDR3 nucleotides: TGCAGTGCTTCGGCTGGAAACACCATATATTTT. Protein: CSASAGNTIYF.

This chain uses TRBV9 with TRBJ1-1; D is possibly TRBD1 (6 bases). Looked up from germline, CDR1 is SGDLS and CDR2 is YYNGEE. Trimming stripped 4 bases from V and 5 bases from J, with 18 bases between. The CDR3 has 15 amino acids. The DNA of the CDR3 is TGTGCCAGCAGCCCCCAGGGGAGGGGGGCTACTGAAGCTTTCTTT. Protein product: CASSPQGRGATEAFF.

The J gene is TRBJ1-1, the V gene TRBV6-6, with 8 bases identical to TRBD1. CDR3 length: 15 amino acids. Germline assignment: CDR1 MNHNY and CDR2 SVGAGI (reference sequence). V dropped 2 bases and J dropped 8; count of bases not matched to a gene: 10. CDR3 coding DNA: TGTGCCAGCAGTTACCGCGAGGCGGACAGGGCGGAAGCTTTCTTT. This translates into CASSYREADRAEAFF.

By proportion, this clone is medium-sized. This chain links TRBV10-3 with TRBJ2-1; 9 bases line up with TRBD2. The CDR3 has 13 residues. Looked up from germline, CDR1 is ENHRY and CDR2 is SYGVKD. V dropped 3 bases and J dropped 10; count of bases not matched to a gene: 4. The CDR3 loop is CAISDPSGVEQFF. The DNA for the CDR3 is TGTGCCATCAGTGATCCTAGCGGGGTGGAGCAGTTCTTC.

V gene TRBV7-3 combines with J gene TRBJ2-3; TRBD2 agrees at 15 bases. From germline, CDR1 is SGHTA and CDR2 FQGTGA. The CDR3 is 17 residues long. V gave up 5 bases and J gave up 4 bases; unmatched junction bases: 7. The CDR3 loop reads CASSTGLAGGIADTQYF. As DNA, the CDR3 is TGTGCCAGCAGCACGGGACTAGCGGGAGGTATCGCAGATACGCAGTATTTT.

The gene calls are TRBV2 and TRBJ1-1; maybe TRBD1 (6 bases). V was cut by 7 bases and J by 3 bases, with 12 bases left in between. Germline CDR1 SNHLY, CDR2 FYNNEI. The CDR3 totals 13 residues. The CDR3 loop reads CASTEGGDTEAFF. The CDR3 nucleotides read TGTGCCAGCACCGAGGGGGGGGACACTGAAGCTTTCTTT.

This clone was observed once. This chain joins TRBV2 and TRBJ2-5; a possible D gene is TRBD2 (6 bases). CDR1 is SNHLY and CDR2 is FYNNEI in the germline V gene. This CDR3 contains 12 residues. Trimming pared 4 bases from V and 5 bases from J, leaving 8 bases between. CDR3 amino acids: CASSGLGETQYF. In DNA form, the CDR3 reads TGTGCCAGCAGTGGACTAGGGGAGACCCAGTACTTC.

V usage is TRBV5-1 and J usage is TRBJ2-1; 10 bases match TRBD2. The CDR3 has 15 residues. Germline V gene sequence: CDR1 SGHRS, CDR2 YFSETQ. Trimming removed 4 bases from V and 8 bases from J; junction bases left unmatched: 9. This CDR3 reads CASSLLAGGSDEQFF. CDR3 bases: TGCGCCAGCAGCCTATTAGCGGGAGGCAGCGATGAGCAGTTCTTC.

V is TRBV30 and J is TRBJ1-1; the D is unclear. The germline V and J ends were trimmed by 4 bases and 7 bases, with 10 bases remaining between them. This CDR3 is 11 amino acids long. Germline values: CDR1 GTSNPN, CDR2 SVGIG (reference sequence). The CDR3 sequence is CAWTEVVEAFF. The CDR3 DNA is TGTGCCTGGACCGAGGTGGTTGAAGCTTTCTTT.

J is TRBJ1-1 and V is TRBV6-1, with a possible D match to TRBD1 (5 bases). The germline V gene has CDR1 MNHNS and CDR2 SASEGT. V was trimmed by 7 bases and J by 1 base, leaving 13 bases between them. The CDR3 sequence is 14 residues long. CDR3 DNA sequence: TGTGCCAGCAATCACCGCCAGGGGAACACTGAAGCTTTCTTT. Translating it yields CASNHRQGNTEAFF.

This chain links TRBV6-5 with TRBJ2-3; maybe TRBD1 (5 bases). Germline CDR1 is MNHEY and CDR2 is SVGAGI. V was clipped by 2 bases and J by 3 bases, with 9 bases between them. CDR3 length: 14 amino acids. Here the CDR3 reads CASSYAKGTDTQYF. CDR3 DNA: TGTGCCAGCAGTTACGCCAAGGGGACAGATACGCAGTATTTT.

The J gene is TRBJ1-1, the V gene TRBV6-4; D not resolved. This CDR3 contains 11 residues. Trimming pared 4 bases from V and 3 bases from J, leaving 3 bases between. Germline CDR1 MRHNA, CDR2 SNTAGT. As DNA, the CDR3 is TGTGCCAGCAGTGCGTACACTGAAGCTTTCTTT. Encoded protein: CASSAYTEAFF.